These 9 T cell receptor beta chains originate from one sample sequenced in a study of T cell changes during pregnancy in multiple sclerosis. This table comes from immunoSEQ multiplex PCR, and its TCRdb copy is limited to in-frame clones, with some not included. The sample has approximately 88,000 clones; 94% are singletons. The sample here was peripheral blood, taken in the third trimester of pregnancy. Receptors originate from a female donor with multiple sclerosis, enrolled in a pregnancy study.

The genes are TRBV2 and TRBJ2-7, with TRBD2 identical over 8 bases. The germline gives CDR1 SNHLY, CDR2 FYNNEI. The CDR3 length is 15 residues. V lost 6 bases, J lost 0 bases, and 7 bases stayed unmatched. This CDR3 reads CASSRLSGVSYEQYF. CDR3 sequence (DNA): TGTGCCAGCAGCAGACTTAGCGGGGTCTCCTACGAGCAGTACTTC. Variable domain in full (rest from reference TRBV2 and TRBJ2-7): EPEVTQTPSHQVTQMGQEVILRCVPISNHLYFYWYRQILGQKVEFLVSFYNNEISEKSEIFDDQFSVERPDGSNFTLKIRSTKLEDSAMYFCASSRLSGVSYEQYFGPGTRLTVT.

CDR3: CAWSVMAPGDTQYF. The CDR3 coding sequence is TGTGCCTGGAGTGTAATGGCCCCAGGGGATACGCAGTATTTT. The V gene is TRBV30, the J gene TRBJ2-3; the D gene is possibly TRBD1 (5 bases). CDR1 is GTSNPN, CDR2 SVGIG, per germline (reference sequence). The CDR3 length is 14 residues. V dropped 0 bases and J dropped 6 bases, with 13 bases sitting between them.

This rearrangement joins TRBV18 to TRBJ2-7, with 8 bases lining up with TRBD1. This CDR3 spans 15 amino acids. Germline assignment: CDR1 KGHSH and CDR2 LQKENI. V lost 3 bases and J lost 5; bases outside the gene matches: 9. CDR3 sequence: CASSPPGTGKNEQYF. CDR3 in DNA: TGTGCCAGCTCACCTCCCGGGACAGGAAAAAACGAGCAGTACTTC.

In the case of this clone: The junction departs from the called germline gene at one end, perhaps through a read error. This rearrangement joins TRBV28 to TRBJ2-1, with 9 bases matching TRBD2. CDR1 is MDHEN, CDR2 SYDVKM, per germline. The CDR3 totals 15 residues. The CDR3 DNA reads TGTGCCAGCAGTCCACTAGCGGGCGGTTACACTGAGCAGTTCTTC. Residues: CASSPLAGGYTEQFF.

The chain joins TRBV5-1 to TRBJ2-7; a possible D gene is TRBD2 (7 bases). The CDR3 runs to 14 residues. From germline, CDR1 is SGHRS and CDR2 YFSETQ. Trimming removed 0 bases from V and 7 bases from J, with 14 bases in between. The CDR3 spells CASSLAGGAKEQYF. Written as DNA, the CDR3 is TGCGCCAGCAGCTTGGCGGGGGGCGCTAAAGAGCAGTACTTC.

The gene calls are TRBV6-1 and TRBJ2-5, with TRBD1 matching 8 bases. CDR1 and CDR2 (germline): MNHNS, SASEGT. The CDR3 is 14 amino acids. Losses at the gene ends were 4 bases for V and 1 base for J; bases not matched to a gene: 2. CDR3 nucleotides: TGTGCCAGCAGTGTAGGGACAGGCCAAGAGACCCAGTACTTC. It yields the protein CASSVGTGQETQYF.

V gene TRBV28 combines with J gene TRBJ1-5, with 7 bases lining up with TRBD1. V was clipped by 6 bases and J by 0 bases; unmatched bases: 5. CDR3 length equals 15 residues. Germline assignment: CDR1 MDHEN and CDR2 SYDVKM. The CDR3 here is CASSGQERSNQPQHF. The DNA of the CDR3 is TGTGCCAGCAGCGGACAGGAACGTAGCAATCAGCCCCAGCATTTT.

V usage is TRBV27 and J usage is TRBJ2-5, with D tentatively TRBD2 (7 bases). The V end lost 3 bases, the J end lost 1 base, and 12 bases lay between the germline ends. The CDR3 sequence is 15 residues long. The germline CDR1 and CDR2 sequences are MNHEY and SMNVEV (reference sequence). CDR3 amino acids: CASSFAGAFQETQYF. CDR3 DNA: TGTGCCAGCAGTTTTGCGGGGGCCTTCCAAGAGACCCAGTACTTC.

The chain recombines TRBV18 with TRBJ2-1; D unclear. This CDR3 is built from 13 residues. Trimming pared 1 base from V and 5 bases from J, leaving 6 bases between. Per the germline V gene, CDR1 is KGHSH and CDR2 is LQKENI. The CDR3 here is CASSPRGDNEQFF. In DNA, the CDR3 is TGTGCCAGCTCACCACGCGGAGACAATGAGCAGTTCTTC.